A single T cell receptor (beta chain) is shown here with its context. Trimming cost V 4 bases and J 0 bases; bases outside gene matches: 7. This CDR3 comprises 16 residues. From germline, CDR1 is MNHNS and CDR2 SASEGT. This sample was included in a study of blood T cell repertoires in COVID-19. On the study more broadly: From the United States, Italy and Spain came samples of acute and convalescent COVID-19.

Original analysis: Reference gene primer amplification gave estimated nucleated cell counts. The method was immunoSEQ multiplex PCR; TCRdb's version includes in-frame clones alone and lacks a portion of them. V and J calls plus clone size are reproduced from that table; the DNA served to infer D and trimming. The repertoire includes fewer than 500,000 clones, approximately 90% of them detected once, and approximately 1.5% sits in the top ten. V and J are TRBV6-1 and TRBJ1-1; 8 nucleotides agree with TRBD1. Sequenced material: peripheral blood. The receptor's source is a woman aged 25 to 39 with active or convalescent COVID-19. CDR3 in amino acids: CASSARDRSLNTEAFF. The CDR3 nucleotides read TGTGCCAGCAGTGCAAGGGACAGGAGCCTGAACACTGAAGCTTTCTTT.